This TCR beta chain comes out of a study of T cells in Graves' hyperthyroidism and ophthalmopathy. Amplified TCR beta CDR3 regions derived from RNA transcripts. The HTBI primer set was used in a first-round RT-PCR of the TCR CDR3. TCRdb passed the multiplex PCR reads through MiXCR, listing each CDR3 protein once. The profile covers 650,000 to 800,000 distinct CDR3 sequences, with 45% appearing a single time and 7% to 7.5% taken by the ten largest. CDR1 ENHRY and CDR2 SYGVKD come from the germline V gene. Between the trimmed V and J ends, which lost 0 bases and 7 bases, there was a span of 9 bases. The CDR3 sequence is 14 residues long.

The clonotype comes from an adult man with Graves' disease, either hyperthyroidism or ophthalmopathy (not recorded which). Sequencing was done on a sample of peripheral blood or thyroid tissue (not recorded which). This chain uses TRBV10-3 with TRBJ1-4; perhaps TRBD1 as D (5 bases). CDR3 DNA: TGTGCCATCAGTGAGTCCGCGGGGGGTGAAAAACTGTTTTTT. It is translated as CAISESAGGEKLFF.